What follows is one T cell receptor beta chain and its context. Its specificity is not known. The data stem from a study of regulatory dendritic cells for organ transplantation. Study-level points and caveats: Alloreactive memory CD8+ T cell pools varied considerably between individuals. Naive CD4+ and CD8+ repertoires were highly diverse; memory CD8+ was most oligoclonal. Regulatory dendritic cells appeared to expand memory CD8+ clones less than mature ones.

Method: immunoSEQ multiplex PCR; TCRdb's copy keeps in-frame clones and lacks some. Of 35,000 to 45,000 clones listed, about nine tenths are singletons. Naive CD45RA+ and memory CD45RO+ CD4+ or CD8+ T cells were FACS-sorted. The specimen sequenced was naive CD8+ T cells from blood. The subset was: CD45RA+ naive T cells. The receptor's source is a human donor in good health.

The CDR3 bases are TGCGCCAGCAGCCTCTTGGGCAACTCCTACGAGCAGTACTTC. Protein sequence: CASSLLGNSYEQYF. The J gene is TRBJ2-7, the V gene TRBV4-3; D uncertain. CDR3 length: 14 residues. Germline V gene lookup returns CDR1 LGHNA and CDR2 YSLEER. V was shortened by 4 bases and J by 0 bases, with 10 bases between the two germline ends.